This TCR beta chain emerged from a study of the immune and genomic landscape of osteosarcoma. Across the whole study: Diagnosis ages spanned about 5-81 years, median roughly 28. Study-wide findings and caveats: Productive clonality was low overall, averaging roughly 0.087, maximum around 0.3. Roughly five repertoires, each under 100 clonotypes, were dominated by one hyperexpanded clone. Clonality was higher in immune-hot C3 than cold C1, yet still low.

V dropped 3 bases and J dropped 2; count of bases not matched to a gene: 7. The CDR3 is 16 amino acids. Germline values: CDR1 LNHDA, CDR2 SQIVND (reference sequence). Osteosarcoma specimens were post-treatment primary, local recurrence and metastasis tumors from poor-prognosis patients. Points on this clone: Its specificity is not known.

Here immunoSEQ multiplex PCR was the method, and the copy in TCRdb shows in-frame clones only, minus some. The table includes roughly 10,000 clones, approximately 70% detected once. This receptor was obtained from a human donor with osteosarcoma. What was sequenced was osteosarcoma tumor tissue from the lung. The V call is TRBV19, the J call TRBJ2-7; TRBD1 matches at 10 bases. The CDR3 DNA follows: TGTGCCAGTAGTATTTTTGGACAGGGGGGAACCTACGAGCAGTACTTC. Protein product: CASSIFGQGGTYEQYF. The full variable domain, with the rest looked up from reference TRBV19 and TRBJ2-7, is DGGITQSPKYLFRKEGQNVTLSCEQNLNHDAMYWYRQDPGQGLRLIYYSQIVNDFQKGDIAEGYSVSREKKESFPLTVTSAQKNPTAFYLCASSIFGQGGTYEQYFGPGTRLTVT.